This T cell receptor (beta chain) originates from a study of monozygotic twins with inflammatory bowel disease (dated by TCRdb to about 2019). Study-wide context: The complete study included about 28 monozygotic twin pairs: 19 IBD-discordant Danish pairs and nine German pairs, of which four were IBD-concordant and five were IBD-discordant. Disease-associated traits were sought mainly through comparisons between IBD patients and their genetically identical healthy co-twins within discordant pairs. Each individual had, on average, about 151 000 unique TCRalpha sequences and 181 000 unique TCRbeta sequences available for analysis.

In the case of this clonotype: No cognate antigen has been identified for it.

Library construction relied on 5' RACE. The input for every TCR library was 3,500 to 4,000 ng of total RNA. cDNA was synthesized with SMARTScribe reverse transcriptase in eight separate reactions per sample. During cDNA synthesis, unique molecular identifiers containing a 6-nucleotide sample barcode were introduced by template switching. TCRalpha and TCRbeta cDNA was amplified by two nested PCRs of approximately 17 and 9 cycles, with bead purification after each PCR. Before amplification, the cDNA was both treated with uracil DNA-glycosylase and purified with the QIAquick PCR purification kit. In the second PCR, Illumina TruSeq-compatible adapters and sample-specific barcodes were added. TapeStation and Qubit were used to check library quality and concentration, and 4 to 6 ng of each library was pooled. The pooled libraries were sequenced with 2 x 100 bp reads and custom sequencing primers on an Illumina HiSeq2500 single-index Rapid Run. The authors processed their data as follows. UMI-based consensus assembly with MiGEC version 1.2.6 was used to correct PCR and sequencing errors. MiXCR version 2.1.1 handled V(D)J alignment, clonotype assembly and CDR3 extraction. To normalise gene usage, clonotype sharing and MAIT/NKT TCR abundance, the analysis used the top 1000, 10 000 and 20 000 clonotypes per sample. After downsampling to 27 000 UMIs, diversity was calculated as the inverse Simpson index using the vegan R package. Paired Mann-Whitney U tests were applied to discordant twin pairs, and Benjamini-Hochberg correction was used for multiple testing. Each CDR3 protein sequence appears as one entry after TCRdb reprocessed the reads, and no DNA is included. None of the V and J calls come from the authors' own analysis; TCRdb made them. The sample table records 150,000 or so distinct CDR3 sequences. The top ten clonotypes cover 1% to 1.5% of the sample.

The CDR3 sequence holds 12 residues, the cysteine and phenylalanine included. No DNA has been recorded. The germline V gene (reference sequence) sets CDR1 to DFQATT and CDR2 to SNEGSKA. A roughly 2.4 ml peripheral blood sample was drawn into PAXgene tubes per donor and stored at -80°C. Total RNA was isolated from whole blood with the PAXgene blood miRNA kit on an automated QIAcube, without T cell sorting. Peripheral blood from monozygotic twin pairs who were concordant or discordant for inflammatory bowel disease underwent deep TCRalpha and TCRbeta repertoire profiling using unique molecular barcoding. For every twin pair, smoking habits were documented, and each individual was categorised as a current, former or never smoker. The research as a whole found: The results gave no support for a single strong signal or clonotype linked to IBD. Repertoire similarity did not differ between concordant and discordant twins, possibly due to limited statistical power. Different T cell subtypes could not be distinguished in the analysis. TCRbeta repertoire diversity, by inverse Simpson index, was decreased in IBD patients compared with their healthy co-twins. Fewer clonotypes were shared with other individuals by IBD patients than by healthy twins, most markedly in patients showing signs of disease activity. Differing immunosuppressive treatments among patients may have added background noise and inter-individual variability to the repertoires.

The clonotype comes from a human donor with ulcerative colitis or Crohn's disease, or a healthy co-twin of an affected twin (not recorded which). The sequenced sample consisted of blood. The receptor chain draws on TRBV20-1 and TRBJ2-1; TCRdb proposes TRBD2, but this gene call is untestable without DNA. The CDR3 reads as follows: CSARDRREEQFF.